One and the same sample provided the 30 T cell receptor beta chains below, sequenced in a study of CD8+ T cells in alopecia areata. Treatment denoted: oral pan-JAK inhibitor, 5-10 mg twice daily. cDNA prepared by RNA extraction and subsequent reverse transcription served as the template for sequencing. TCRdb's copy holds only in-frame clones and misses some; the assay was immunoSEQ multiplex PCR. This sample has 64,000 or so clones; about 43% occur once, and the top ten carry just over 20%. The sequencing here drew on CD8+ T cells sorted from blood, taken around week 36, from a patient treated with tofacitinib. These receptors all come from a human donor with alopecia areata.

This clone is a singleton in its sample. The CDR3 bases are TGTGCCAGCAGTTTATCCGGGCCTCTGACCCAGTACTTC. Protein product: CASSLSGPLTQYF. V is TRBV27 and J is TRBJ2-5; D ambiguous. The CDR3 runs to 13 residues. Trimming pared 0 bases from V and 7 bases from J, leaving 9 bases between. Germline lookup yields CDR1 MNHEY and CDR2 SMNVEV (reference sequence).

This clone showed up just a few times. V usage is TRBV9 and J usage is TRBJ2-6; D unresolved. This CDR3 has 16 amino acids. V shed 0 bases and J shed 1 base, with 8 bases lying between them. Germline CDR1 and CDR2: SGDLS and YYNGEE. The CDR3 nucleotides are TGTGCCAGCAGCGTAGAGAGAAGTTCTGGGGCCAACGTCCTGACTTTC. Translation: CASSVERSSGANVLTF.

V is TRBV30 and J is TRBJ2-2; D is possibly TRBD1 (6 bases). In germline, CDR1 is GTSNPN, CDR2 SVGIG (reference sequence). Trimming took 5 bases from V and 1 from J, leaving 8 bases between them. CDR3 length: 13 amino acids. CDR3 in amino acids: CAWATGNTGELFF. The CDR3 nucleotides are TGTGCCTGGGCGACAGGGAACACCGGGGAGCTGTTTTTT.

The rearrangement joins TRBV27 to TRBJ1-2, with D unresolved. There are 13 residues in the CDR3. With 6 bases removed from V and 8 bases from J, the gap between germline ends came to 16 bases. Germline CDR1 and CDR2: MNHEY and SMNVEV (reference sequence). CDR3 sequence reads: CASSRDPSRGYTF. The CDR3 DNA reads TGTGCCAGCAGCCGTGATCCATCAAGGGGCTACACCTTC.

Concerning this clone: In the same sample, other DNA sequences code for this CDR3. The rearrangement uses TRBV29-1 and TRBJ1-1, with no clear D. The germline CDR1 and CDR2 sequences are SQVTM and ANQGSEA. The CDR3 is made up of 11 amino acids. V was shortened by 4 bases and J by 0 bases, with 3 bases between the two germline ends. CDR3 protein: CSVGMNTEAFF. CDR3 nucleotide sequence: TGCAGCGTTGGAATGAACACTGAAGCTTTCTTT.

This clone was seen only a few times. The CDR3 here is CASSWGNTGELFF. CDR3 DNA sequence: TGTGCCAGTAGCTGGGGAAACACCGGGGAGCTGTTTTTT. The rearrangement joins TRBV19 to TRBJ2-2, with D hard to call. The V gene lost 6 bases and the J gene lost 2 bases, with 7 bases spanning the gap. The CDR3 spans 13 residues. Germline V gene data show CDR1 as LNHDA and CDR2 as SQIVND (reference sequence).

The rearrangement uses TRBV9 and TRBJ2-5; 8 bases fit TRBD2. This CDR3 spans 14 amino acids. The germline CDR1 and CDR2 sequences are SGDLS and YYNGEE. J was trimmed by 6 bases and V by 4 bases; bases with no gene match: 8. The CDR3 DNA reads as TGTGCCAGCAGCTCCTGGACTAGCTCCAAGACCCAGTACTTC. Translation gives CASSSWTSSKTQYF.

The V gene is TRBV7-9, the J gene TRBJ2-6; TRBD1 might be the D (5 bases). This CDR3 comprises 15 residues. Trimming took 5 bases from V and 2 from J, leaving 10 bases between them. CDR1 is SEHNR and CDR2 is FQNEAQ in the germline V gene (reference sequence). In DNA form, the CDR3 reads TGTGCCAGCAGCCACGACAGAGCTGGGGCCAACGTCCTGACTTTC. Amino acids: CASSHDRAGANVLTF.

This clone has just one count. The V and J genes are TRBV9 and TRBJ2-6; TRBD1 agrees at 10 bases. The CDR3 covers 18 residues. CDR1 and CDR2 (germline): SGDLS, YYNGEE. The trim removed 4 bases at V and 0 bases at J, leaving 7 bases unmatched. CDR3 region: CASSHPRDRGSGANVLTF. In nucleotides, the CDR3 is TGTGCCAGCAGCCATCCCCGGGACAGGGGCTCTGGGGCCAACGTCCTGACTTTC.

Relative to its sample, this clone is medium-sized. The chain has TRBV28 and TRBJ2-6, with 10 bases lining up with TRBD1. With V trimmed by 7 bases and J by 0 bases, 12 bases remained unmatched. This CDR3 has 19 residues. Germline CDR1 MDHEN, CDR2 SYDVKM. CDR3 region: CASTLGQGGFHSGANVLTF. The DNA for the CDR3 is TGTGCCAGCACCCTAGGACAGGGGGGATTTCACTCTGGGGCCAACGTCCTGACTTTC. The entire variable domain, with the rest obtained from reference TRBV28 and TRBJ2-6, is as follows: DVKVTQSSRYLVKRTGEKVFLECVQDMDHENMFWYRQDPGLGLRLIYFSYDVKMKEKGDIPEGYSVSREKKERFSLILESASTNQTSMYLCASTLGQGGFHSGANVLTFGAGSRLTVL.

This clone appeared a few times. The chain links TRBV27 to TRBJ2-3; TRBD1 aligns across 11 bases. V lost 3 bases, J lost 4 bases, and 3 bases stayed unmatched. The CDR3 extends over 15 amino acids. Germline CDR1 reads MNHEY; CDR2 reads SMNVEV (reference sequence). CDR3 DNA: TGTGCCAGCAGTTTGTGGGGACAGGGGGCAGATACGCAGTATTTT. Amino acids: CASSLWGQGADTQYF.

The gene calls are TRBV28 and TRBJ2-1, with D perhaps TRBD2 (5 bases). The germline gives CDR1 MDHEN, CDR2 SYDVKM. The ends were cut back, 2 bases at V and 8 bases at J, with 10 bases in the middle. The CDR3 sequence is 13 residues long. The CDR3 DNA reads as TGTGCCAGCAGTTTACCTCGGGGATATGAGCAGTTCTTC. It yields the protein CASSLPRGYEQFF.

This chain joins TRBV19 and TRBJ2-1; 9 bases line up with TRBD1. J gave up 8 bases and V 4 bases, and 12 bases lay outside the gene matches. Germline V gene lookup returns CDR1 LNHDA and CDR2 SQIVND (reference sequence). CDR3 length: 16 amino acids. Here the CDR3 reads CASSTSTGTGWYEQFF. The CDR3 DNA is TGTGCCAGTAGTACCTCGACGGGGACAGGGTGGTATGAGCAGTTCTTC.

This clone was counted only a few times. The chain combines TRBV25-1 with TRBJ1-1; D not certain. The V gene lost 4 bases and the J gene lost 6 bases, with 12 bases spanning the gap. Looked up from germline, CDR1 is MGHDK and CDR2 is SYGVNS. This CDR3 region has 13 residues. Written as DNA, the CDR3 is TGTGCCAGCAGTGTTATTTCGGGGTCTGAAGCTTTCTTT. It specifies CASSVISGSEAFF.

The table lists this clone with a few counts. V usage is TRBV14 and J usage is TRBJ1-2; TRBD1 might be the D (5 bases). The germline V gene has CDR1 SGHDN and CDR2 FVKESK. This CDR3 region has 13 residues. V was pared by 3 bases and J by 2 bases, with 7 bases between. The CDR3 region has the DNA TGTGCCAGCAGCCAGGACAACAACTATGGCTACACCTTC. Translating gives CASSQDNNYGYTF.

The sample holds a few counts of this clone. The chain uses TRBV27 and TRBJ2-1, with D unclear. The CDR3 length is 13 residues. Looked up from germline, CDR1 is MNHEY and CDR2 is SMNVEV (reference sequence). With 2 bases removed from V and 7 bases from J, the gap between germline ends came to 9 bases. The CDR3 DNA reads TGTGCCAGCAGTTTACTCGGCTTGAATGAGCAGTTCTTC. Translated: CASSLLGLNEQFF.

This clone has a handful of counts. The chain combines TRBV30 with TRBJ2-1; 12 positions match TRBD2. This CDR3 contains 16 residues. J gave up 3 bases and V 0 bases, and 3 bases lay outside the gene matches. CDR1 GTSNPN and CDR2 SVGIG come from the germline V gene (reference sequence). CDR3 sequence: CAWSVLAGGLYNEQFF. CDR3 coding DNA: TGTGCCTGGAGTGTACTAGCGGGAGGCCTCTACAATGAGCAGTTCTTC.

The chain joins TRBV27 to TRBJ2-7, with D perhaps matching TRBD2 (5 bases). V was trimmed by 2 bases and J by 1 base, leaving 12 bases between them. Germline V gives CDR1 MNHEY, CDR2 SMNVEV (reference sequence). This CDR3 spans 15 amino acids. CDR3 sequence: CASSLTASGSYEQYF. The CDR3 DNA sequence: TGTGCCAGCAGTTTAACCGCTTCGGGGTCCTACGAGCAGTACTTC.

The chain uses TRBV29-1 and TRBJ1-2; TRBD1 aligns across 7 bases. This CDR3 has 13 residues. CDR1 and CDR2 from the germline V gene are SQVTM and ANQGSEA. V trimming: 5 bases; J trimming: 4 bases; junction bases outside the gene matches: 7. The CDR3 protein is CSVYLGQSYGYTF. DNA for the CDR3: TGCAGCGTTTATCTGGGACAGAGCTATGGCTACACCTTC.

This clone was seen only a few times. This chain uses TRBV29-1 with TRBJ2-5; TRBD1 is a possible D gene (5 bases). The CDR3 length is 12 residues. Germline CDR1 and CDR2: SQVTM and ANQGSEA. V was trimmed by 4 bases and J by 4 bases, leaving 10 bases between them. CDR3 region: CSVADSRETQYF. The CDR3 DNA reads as TGCAGCGTTGCCGACAGTCGAGAGACCCAGTACTTC. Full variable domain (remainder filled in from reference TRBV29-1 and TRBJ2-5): SAVISQKPSRDICQRGTSLTIQCQVDSQVTMMFWYRQQPGQSLTLIATANQGSEATYESGFVIDKFPISRPNLTFSTLTVSNMSPEDSSIYLCSVADSRETQYFGPGTRLLVL.

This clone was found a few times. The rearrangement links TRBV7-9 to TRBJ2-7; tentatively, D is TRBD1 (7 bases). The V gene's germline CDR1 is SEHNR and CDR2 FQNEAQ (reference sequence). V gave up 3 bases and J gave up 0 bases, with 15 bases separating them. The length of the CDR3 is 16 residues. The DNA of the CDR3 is TGTGCCAGCAGCTTCCCCGGAGGGGGCAACTCCTACGAGCAGTACTTC. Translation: CASSFPGGGNSYEQYF.

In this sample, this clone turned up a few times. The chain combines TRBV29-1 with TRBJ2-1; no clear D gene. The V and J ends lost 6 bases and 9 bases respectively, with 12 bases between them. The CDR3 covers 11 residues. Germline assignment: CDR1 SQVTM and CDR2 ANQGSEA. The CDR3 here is CSVTLGGEQFF. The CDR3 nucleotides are TGCAGCGTGACATTGGGCGGTGAGCAGTTCTTC.

CDR3 DNA: TGTGCCAGCAGTTCGGACGGCGGACTTCCTGCGGAGACCCAGTACTTC. It codes for CASSSDGGLPAETQYF. This sequence joins TRBV6-6 and TRBJ2-5, with D possibly TRBD2 on 5 matching bases. This CDR3 is 16 amino acids long. V lost 4 bases to trimming and J lost 5 bases, with 20 bases between them. Germline V gene lookup returns CDR1 MNHNY and CDR2 SVGAGI (reference sequence).

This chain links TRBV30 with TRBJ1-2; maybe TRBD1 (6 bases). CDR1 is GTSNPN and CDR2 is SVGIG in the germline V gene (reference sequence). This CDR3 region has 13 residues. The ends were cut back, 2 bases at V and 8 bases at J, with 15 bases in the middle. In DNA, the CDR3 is TGTGCCTGGAGTCCGACAGGCCTAGAGGGCTACACCTTC. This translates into CAWSPTGLEGYTF.

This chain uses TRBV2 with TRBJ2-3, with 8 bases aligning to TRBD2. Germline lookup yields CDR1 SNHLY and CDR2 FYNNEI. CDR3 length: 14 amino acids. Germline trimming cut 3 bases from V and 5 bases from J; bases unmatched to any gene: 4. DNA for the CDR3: TGTGCCAGCAGTGACCAGGGGACTAGAGATACGCAGTATTTT. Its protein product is CASSDQGTRDTQYF. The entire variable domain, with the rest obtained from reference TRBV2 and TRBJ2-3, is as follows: EPEVTQTPSHQVTQMGQEVILRCVPISNHLYFYWYRQILGQKVEFLVSFYNNEISEKSEIFDDQFSVERPDGSNFTLKIRSTKLEDSAMYFCASSDQGTRDTQYFGPGTRLTVL.

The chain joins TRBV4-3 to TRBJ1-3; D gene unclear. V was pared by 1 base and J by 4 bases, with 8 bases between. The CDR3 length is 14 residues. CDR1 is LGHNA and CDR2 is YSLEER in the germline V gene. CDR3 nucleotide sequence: TGCGCCAGCAGCCAAGGGACCGTAGGAAACACCATATATTTT. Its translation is CASSQGTVGNTIYF.

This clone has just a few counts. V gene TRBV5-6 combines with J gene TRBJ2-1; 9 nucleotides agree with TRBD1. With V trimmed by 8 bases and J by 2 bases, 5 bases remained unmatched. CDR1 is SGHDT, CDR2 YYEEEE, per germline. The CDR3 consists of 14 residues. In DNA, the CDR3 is TGTGCCAGTACTACAGGGGGCCCCTACAATGAGCAGTTCTTC. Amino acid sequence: CASTTGGPYNEQFF.

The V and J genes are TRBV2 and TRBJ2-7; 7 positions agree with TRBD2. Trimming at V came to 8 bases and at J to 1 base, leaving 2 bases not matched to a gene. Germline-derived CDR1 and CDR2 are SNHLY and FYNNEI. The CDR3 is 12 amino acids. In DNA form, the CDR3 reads TGTGCCAGCCTCGGGAGGTCCTACGAGCAGTACTTC. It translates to CASLGRSYEQYF.

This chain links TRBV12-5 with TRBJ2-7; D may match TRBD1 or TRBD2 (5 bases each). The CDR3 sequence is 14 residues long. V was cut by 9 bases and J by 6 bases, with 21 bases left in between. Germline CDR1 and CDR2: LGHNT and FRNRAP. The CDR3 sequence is CASRWGPHPPEQYF. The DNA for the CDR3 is TGTGCTAGCCGATGGGGACCCCACCCGCCCGAGCAGTACTTC.

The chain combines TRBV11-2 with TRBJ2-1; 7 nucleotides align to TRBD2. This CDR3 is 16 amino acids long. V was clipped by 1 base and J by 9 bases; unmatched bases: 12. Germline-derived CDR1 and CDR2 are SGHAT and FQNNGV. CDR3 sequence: CASSLAVLGGSIEQFF. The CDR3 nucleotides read TGTGCCAGCAGCTTAGCGGTTTTGGGCGGGAGTATTGAGCAGTTCTTC.